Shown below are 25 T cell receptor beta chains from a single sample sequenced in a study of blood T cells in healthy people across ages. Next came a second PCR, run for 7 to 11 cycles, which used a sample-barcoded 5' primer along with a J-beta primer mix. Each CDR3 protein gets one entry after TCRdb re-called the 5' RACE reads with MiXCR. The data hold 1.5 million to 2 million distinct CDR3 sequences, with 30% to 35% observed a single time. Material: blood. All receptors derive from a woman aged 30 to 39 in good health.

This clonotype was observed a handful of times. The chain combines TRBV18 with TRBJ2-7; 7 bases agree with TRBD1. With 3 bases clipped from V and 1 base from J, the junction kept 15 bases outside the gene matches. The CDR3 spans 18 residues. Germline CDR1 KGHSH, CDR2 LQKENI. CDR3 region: CASSPLGTGARFSYEQYF. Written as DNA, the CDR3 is TGTGCCAGCTCACCTCTAGGTACAGGGGCGCGGTTTTCCTACGAGCAGTACTTC.

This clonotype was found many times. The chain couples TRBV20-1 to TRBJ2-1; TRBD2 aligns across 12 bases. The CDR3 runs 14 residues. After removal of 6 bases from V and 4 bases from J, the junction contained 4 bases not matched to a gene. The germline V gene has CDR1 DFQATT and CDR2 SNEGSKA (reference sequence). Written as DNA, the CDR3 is TGCAGTGCGCGGACTAGCGGGAATTACAATGAGCAGTTCTTC. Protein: CSARTSGNYNEQFF.

CDR3 nucleotides: TGTGCCAGCAGTAGAAGGACAGTCTCCTACAATGAGCAGTTCTTC. The encoded protein is CASSRRTVSYNEQFF. The chain combines TRBV28 with TRBJ2-1; D possibly corresponds to TRBD1 (6 bases). The germline gives CDR1 MDHEN, CDR2 SYDVKM. CDR3 length: 15 residues. Trimming stripped 5 bases from V and 0 bases from J, with 11 bases between.

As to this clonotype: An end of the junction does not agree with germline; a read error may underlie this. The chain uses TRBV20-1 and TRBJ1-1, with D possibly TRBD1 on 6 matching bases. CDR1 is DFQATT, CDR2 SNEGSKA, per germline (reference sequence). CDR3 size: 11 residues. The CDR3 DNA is TGCGGTGCAGGGGTTTTAACTGAAGCTTTCTTT. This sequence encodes CGAGVLTEAFF.

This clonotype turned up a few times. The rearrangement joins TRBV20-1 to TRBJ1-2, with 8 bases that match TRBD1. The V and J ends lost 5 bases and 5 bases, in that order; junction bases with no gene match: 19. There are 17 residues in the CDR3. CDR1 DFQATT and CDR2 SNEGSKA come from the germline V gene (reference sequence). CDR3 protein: CSAFLHETGAKSYGYTF. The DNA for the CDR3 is TGCAGTGCTTTCCTTCACGAGACAGGGGCGAAATCTTATGGCTACACCTTC.

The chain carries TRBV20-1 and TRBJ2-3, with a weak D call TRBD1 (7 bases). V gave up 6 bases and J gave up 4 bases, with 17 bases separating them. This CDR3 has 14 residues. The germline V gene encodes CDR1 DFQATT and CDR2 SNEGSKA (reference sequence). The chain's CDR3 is CSAPRTGGPDTQYF. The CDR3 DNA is TGCAGTGCCCCCAGGACAGGAGGGCCAGATACGCAGTATTTT.

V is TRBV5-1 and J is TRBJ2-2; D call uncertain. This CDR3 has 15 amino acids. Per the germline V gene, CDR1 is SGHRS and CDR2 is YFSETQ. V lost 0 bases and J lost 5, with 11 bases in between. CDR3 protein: CASSLGGMPTGELFF. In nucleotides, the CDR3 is TGCGCCAGCAGCTTGGGAGGCATGCCGACCGGGGAGCTGTTTTTT.

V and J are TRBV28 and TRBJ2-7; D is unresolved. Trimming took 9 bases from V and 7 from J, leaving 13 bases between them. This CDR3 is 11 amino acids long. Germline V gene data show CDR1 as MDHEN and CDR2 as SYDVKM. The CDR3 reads CASFDWGEQYF. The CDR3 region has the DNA TGTGCCAGTTTTGACTGGGGAGAGCAGTACTTC.

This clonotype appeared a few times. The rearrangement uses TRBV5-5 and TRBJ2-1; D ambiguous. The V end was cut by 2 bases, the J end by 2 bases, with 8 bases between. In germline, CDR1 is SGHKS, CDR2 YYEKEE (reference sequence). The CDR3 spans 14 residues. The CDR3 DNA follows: TGTGCCAGCAGCTTCGACGGACCCTACAATGAGCAGTTCTTC. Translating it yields CASSFDGPYNEQFF.

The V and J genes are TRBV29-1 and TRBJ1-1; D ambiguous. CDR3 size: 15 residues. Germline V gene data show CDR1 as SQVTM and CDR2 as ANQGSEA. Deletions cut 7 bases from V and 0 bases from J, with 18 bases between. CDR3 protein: CSAWGGDTLNTEAFF. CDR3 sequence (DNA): TGCAGCGCTTGGGGTGGAGACACCTTGAACACTGAAGCTTTCTTT.

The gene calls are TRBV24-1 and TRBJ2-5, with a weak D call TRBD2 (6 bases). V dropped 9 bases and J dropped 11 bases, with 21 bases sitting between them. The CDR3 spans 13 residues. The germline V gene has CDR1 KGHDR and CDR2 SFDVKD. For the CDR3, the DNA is TGTGCCACCGGAGGGACTGCCTCCAATGAGCAGTACTTC. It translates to CATGGTASNEQYF.

The CDR3 nucleotides read TGCAGTGCTAGGCTGCTTGCTAGCGGAAACAATGAGCAGTTCTTC. This gives the protein CSARLLASGNNEQFF. The rearrangement joins TRBV20-1 to TRBJ2-1, with 7 bases identical to TRBD2. The CDR3 loop spans 15 amino acids. Germline V CDR1 and CDR2: DFQATT, SNEGSKA (reference sequence). With V trimmed by 3 bases and J by 5 bases, 10 bases remained unmatched.

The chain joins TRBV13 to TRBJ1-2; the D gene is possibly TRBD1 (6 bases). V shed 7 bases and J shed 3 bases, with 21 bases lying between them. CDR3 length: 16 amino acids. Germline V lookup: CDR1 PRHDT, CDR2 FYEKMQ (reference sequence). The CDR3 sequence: CASTTTGTTGDYGYTF. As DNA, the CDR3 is TGTGCCAGCACGACCACCGGGACAACGGGGGACTATGGCTACACCTTC.

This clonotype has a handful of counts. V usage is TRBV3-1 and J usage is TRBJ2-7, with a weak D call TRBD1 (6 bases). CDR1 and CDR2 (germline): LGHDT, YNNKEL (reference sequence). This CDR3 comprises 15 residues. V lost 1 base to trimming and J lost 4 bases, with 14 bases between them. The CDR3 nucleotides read TGTGCCAGCAGCCAAGGCTTTGGGGGCCTATACGAGCAGTACTTC. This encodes CASSQGFGGLYEQYF.

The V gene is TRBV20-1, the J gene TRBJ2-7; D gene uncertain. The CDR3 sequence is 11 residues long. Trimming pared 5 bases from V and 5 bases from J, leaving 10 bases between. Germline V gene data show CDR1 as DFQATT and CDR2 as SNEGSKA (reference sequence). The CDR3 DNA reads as TGCAGTGCTGTGGGCCGCAACGAGCAGTACTTC. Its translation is CSAVGRNEQYF.

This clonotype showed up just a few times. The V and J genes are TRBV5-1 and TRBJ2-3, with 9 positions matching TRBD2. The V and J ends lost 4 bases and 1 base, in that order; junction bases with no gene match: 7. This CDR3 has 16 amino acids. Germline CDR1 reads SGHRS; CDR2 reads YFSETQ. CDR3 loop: CASSPASGARTDTQYF. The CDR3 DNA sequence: TGCGCCAGCAGCCCGGCTAGCGGGGCCCGCACAGATACGCAGTATTTT.

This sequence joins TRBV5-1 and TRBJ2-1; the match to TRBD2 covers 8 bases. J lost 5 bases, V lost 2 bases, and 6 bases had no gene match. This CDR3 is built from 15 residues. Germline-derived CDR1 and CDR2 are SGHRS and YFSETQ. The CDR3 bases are TGCGCCAGCAGCTTAAGCGGGGGCCCTAACAATGAGCAGTTCTTC. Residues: CASSLSGGPNNEQFF. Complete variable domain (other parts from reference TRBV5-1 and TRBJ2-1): KAGVTQTPRYLIKTRGQQVTLSCSPISGHRSVSWYQQTPGQGLQFLFEYFSETQRNKGNFPGRFSGRQFSNSRSEMNVSTLELGDSALYLCASSLSGGPNNEQFFGPGTRLTVL.

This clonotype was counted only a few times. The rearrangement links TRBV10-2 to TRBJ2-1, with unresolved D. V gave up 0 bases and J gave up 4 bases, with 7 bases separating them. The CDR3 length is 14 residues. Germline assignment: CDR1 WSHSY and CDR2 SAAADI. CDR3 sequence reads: CASSESAEYNEQFF. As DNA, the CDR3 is TGCGCCAGCAGTGAGTCTGCCGAGTACAATGAGCAGTTCTTC.

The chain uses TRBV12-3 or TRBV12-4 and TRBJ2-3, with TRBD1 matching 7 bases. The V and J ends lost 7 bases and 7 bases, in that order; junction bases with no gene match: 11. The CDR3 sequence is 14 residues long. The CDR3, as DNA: TGTGCCAGCAAGGCGGGCGAGGGGGCAAATACGCAGTATTTT. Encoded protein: CASKAGEGANTQYF.

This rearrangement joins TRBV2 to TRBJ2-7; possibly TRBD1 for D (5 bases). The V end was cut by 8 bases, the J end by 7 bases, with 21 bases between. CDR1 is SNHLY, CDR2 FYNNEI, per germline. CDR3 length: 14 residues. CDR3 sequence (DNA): TGTGCCAGCGGGCAGGGTGGCCCATCTGGAGAGCAGTACTTC. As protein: CASGQGGPSGEQYF.

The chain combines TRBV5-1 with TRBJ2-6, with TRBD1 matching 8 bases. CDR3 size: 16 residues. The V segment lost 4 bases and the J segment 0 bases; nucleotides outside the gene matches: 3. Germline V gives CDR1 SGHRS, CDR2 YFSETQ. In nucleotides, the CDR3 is TGCGCCAGCAGCCGGGGACAGGTCTCTGGGGCCAACGTCCTGACTTTC. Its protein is CASSRGQVSGANVLTF.

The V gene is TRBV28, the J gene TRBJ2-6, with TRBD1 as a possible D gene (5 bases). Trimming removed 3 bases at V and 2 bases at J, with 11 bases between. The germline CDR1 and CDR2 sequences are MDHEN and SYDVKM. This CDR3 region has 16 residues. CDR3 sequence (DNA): TGTGCCAGCAGTTTTTCCTGGGGCACTGGGGCCAACGTCCTGACTTTC. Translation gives CASSFSWGTGANVLTF. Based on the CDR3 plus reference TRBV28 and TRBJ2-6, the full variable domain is DVKVTQSSRYLVKRTGEKVFLECVQDMDHENMFWYRQDPGLGLRLIYFSYDVKMKEKGDIPEGYSVSREKKERFSLILESASTNQTSMYLCASSFSWGTGANVLTFGAGSRLTVL.

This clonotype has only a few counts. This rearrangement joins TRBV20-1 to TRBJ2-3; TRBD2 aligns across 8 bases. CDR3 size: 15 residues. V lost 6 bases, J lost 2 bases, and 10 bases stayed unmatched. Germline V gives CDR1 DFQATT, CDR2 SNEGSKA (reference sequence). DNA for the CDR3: TGCAGTGCCCAAACGCGGGGGGCAGTCACAGATACGCAGTATTTT. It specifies CSAQTRGAVTDTQYF.

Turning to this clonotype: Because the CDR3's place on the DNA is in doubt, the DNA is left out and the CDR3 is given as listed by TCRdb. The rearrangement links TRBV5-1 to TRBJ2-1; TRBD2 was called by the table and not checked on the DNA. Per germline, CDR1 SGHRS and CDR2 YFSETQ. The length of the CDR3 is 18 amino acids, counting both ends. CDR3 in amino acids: CASTASVGVVAGGNSEFF.

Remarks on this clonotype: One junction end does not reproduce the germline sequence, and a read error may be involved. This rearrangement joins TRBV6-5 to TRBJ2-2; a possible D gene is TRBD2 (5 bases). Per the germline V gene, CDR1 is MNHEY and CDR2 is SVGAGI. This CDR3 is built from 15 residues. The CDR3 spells CVSSYLASSHGELFF. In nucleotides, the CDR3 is TGTGTCAGCAGTTACCTGGCTAGCTCCCACGGGGAGCTGTTTTTT.